This T cell receptor (beta chain) was documented in a study of control samples from healthy donors and cancer patients. Per germline, CDR1 MGHRA and CDR2 YSYEKL. The V gene end was trimmed by 2 bases and the J gene end by 2 bases; junction bases not matched to a gene: 5. The CDR3 extends over 15 amino acids. Some clones are missing from TCRdb's copy, which holds only in-frame ones; the method was immunoSEQ multiplex PCR. The table includes tens of thousands of clones, roughly 94% detected once. The chain joins TRBV4-1 to TRBJ2-7, with 8 bases lining up with TRBD2. Material for sequencing was blood. The clonotype comes from a man aged 30-40 years in good health. CDR3 sequence: CASSQYSGAAYEQYF. Written as DNA, the CDR3 is TGCGCCAGCAGCCAATATAGCGGGGCGGCCTACGAGCAGTACTTC.